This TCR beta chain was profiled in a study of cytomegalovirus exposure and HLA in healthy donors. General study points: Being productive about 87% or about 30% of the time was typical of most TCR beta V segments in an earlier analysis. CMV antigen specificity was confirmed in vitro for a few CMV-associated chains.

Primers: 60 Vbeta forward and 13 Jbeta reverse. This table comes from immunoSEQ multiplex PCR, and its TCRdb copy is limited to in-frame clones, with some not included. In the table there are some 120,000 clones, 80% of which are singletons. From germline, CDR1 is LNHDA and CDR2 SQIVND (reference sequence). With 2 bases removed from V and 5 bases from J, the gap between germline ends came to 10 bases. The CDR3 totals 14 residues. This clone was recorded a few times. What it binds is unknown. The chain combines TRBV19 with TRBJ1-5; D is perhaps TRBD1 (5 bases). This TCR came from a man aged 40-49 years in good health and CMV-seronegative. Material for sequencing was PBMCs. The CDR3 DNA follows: TGTGCCAGTAGTATATTATCAGGGCATCAGCCCCAGCATTTT. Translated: CASSILSGHQPQHF. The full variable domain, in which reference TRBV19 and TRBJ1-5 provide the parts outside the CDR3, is DGGITQSPKYLFRKEGQNVTLSCEQNLNHDAMYWYRQDPGQGLRLIYYSQIVNDFQKGDIAEGYSVSREKKESFPLTVTSAQKNPTAFYLCASSILSGHQPQHFGDGTRLSIL.